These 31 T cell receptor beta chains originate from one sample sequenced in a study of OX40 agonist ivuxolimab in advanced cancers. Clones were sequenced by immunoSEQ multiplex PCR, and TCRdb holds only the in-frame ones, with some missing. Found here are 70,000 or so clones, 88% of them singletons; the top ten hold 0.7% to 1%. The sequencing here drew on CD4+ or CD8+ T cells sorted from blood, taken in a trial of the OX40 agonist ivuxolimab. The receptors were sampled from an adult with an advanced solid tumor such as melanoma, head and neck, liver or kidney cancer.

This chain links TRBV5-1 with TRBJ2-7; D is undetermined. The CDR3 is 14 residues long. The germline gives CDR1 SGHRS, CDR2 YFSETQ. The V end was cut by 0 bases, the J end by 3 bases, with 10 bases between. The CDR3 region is CASSLAPGRYEQYF. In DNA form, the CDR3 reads TGCGCCAGCAGCTTGGCCCCGGGCCGCTACGAGCAGTACTTC.

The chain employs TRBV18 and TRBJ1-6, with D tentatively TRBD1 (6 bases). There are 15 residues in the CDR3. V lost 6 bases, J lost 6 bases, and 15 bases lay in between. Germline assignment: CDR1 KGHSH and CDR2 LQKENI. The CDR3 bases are TGTGCCAGCTCCGGCATGGAACAGGGTAATTCACCCCTCCACTTT. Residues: CASSGMEQGNSPLHF.

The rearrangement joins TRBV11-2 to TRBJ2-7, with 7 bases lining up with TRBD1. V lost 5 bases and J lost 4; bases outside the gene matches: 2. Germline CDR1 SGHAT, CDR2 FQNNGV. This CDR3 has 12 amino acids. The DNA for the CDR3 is TGTGCCAGCAGCGCACAGGGGTACGAGCAGTACTTC. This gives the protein CASSAQGYEQYF.

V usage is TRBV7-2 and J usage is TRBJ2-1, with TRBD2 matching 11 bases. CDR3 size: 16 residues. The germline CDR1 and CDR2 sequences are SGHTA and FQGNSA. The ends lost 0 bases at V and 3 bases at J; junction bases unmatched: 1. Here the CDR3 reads CASSLAGTSGYNEQFF. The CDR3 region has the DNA TGTGCCAGCAGCTTAGCCGGGACTAGCGGCTACAATGAGCAGTTCTTC.

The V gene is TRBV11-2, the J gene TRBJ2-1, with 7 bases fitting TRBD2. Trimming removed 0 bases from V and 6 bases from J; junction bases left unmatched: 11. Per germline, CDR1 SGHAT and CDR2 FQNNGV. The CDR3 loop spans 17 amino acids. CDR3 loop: CASSLDLERGRRNEQFF. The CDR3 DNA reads TGTGCCAGCAGCTTAGATCTTGAGCGGGGAAGGCGCAATGAGCAGTTCTTC.

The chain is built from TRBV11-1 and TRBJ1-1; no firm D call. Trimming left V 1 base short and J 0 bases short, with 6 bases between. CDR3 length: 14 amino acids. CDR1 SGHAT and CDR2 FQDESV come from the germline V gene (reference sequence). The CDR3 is CASSLGRMNTEAFF. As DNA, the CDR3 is TGTGCCAGCAGCTTAGGCAGAATGAACACTGAAGCTTTCTTT.

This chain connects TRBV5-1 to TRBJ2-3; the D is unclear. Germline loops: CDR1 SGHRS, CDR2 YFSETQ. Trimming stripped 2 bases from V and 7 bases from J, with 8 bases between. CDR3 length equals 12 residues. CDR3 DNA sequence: TGCGCCAGCAGCTTTCAAGACCATACGCAGTATTTT. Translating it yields CASSFQDHTQYF.

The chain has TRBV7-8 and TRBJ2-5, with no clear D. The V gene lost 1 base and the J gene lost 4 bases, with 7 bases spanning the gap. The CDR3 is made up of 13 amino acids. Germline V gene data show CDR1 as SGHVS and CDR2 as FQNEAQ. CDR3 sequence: CASSLDRGETQYF. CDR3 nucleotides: TGTGCCAGCAGCTTAGATCGTGGAGAGACCCAGTACTTC.

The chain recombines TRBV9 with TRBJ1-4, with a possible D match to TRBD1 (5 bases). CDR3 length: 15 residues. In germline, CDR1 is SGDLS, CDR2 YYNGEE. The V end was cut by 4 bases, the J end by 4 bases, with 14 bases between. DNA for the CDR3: TGTGCCAGCAGCTCCCCCGGGGCACTTAATGAAAAACTGTTTTTT. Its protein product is CASSSPGALNEKLFF.

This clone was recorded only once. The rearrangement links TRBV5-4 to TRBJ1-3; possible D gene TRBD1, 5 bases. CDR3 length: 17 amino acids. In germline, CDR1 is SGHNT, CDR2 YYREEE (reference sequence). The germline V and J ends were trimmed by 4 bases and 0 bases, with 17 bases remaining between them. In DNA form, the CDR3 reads TGTGCCAGCAGCCCTGGCGGGGGACGGATCTCTGGAAACACCATATATTTT. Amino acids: CASSPGGGRISGNTIYF. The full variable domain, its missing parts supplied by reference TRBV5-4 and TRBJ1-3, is ETGVTQSPTHLIKTRGQQVTLRCSSQSGHNTVSWYQQALGQGPQFIFQYYREEENGRGNFPPRFSGLQFPNYSSELNVNALELDDSALYLCASSPGGGRISGNTIYFGEGSWLTVV.

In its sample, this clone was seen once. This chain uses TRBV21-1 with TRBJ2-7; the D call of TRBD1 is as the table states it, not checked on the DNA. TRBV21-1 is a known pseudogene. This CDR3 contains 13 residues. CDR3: CASSKAKGHEQYF. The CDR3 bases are TGTGCCAGCAGCAAAGCAAAGGGGCACGAGCAGTACTTC.

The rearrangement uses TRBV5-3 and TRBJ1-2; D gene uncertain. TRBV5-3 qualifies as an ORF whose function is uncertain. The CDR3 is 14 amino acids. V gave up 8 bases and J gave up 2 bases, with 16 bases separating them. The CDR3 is CASTPGRENYGYTF. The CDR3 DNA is TGTGCCAGCACCCCAGGACGGGAAAACTATGGCTACACCTTC.

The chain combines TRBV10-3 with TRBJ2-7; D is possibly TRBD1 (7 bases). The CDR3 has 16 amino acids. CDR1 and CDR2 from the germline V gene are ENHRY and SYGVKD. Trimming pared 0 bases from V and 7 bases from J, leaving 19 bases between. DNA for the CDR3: TGTGCCATCAGTGAGTCGAAACAATACAGGGGAGGAGAGCAGTACTTC. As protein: CAISESKQYRGGEQYF.

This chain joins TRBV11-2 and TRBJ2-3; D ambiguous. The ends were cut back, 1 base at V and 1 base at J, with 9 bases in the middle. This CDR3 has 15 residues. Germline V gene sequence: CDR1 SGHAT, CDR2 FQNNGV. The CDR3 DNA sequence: TGTGCCAGCAGCTTAGGGGGATGGGGCACAGATACGCAGTATTTT. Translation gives CASSLGGWGTDTQYF. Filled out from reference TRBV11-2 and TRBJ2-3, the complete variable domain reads EAGVAQSPRYKIIEKRQSVAFWCNPISGHATLYWYQQILGQGPKLLIQFQNNGVVDDSQLPKDRFSAERLKGVDSTLKIQPAKLEDSAVYLCASSLGGWGTDTQYFGPGTRLTVL.

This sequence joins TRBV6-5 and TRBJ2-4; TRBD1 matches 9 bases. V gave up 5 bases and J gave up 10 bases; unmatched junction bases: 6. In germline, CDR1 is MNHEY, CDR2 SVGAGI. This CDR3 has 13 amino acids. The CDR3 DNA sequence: TGTGCCAGCAGTGAAACAGGGGGCGTTATTCAGTACTTC. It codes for CASSETGGVIQYF.

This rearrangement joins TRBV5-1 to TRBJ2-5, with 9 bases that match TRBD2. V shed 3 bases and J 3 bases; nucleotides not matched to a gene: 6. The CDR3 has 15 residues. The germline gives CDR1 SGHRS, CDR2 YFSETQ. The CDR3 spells CASSSQRGVEETQYF. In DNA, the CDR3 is TGCGCCAGCAGCTCGCAGCGGGGGGTAGAAGAGACCCAGTACTTC.

CDR3 residues: CASSPGRAGELFF. The CDR3 DNA reads as TGTGCCAGCTCACCAGGTCGGGCCGGGGAGCTGTTTTTT. This chain links TRBV18 with TRBJ2-2; D ambiguous. The germline V gene encodes CDR1 KGHSH and CDR2 LQKENI. Trimming left V 2 bases short and J 6 bases short, with 7 bases between. This CDR3 is 13 amino acids long. Combining the CDR3 with reference TRBV18 and TRBJ2-2 gives the whole variable domain NAGVMQNPRHLVRRRGQEARLRCSPMKGHSHVYWYRQLPEEGLKFMVYLQKENIIDESGMPKERFSAEFPKEGPSILRIQQVVRGDSAAYFCASSPGRAGELFFGEGSRLTVL.

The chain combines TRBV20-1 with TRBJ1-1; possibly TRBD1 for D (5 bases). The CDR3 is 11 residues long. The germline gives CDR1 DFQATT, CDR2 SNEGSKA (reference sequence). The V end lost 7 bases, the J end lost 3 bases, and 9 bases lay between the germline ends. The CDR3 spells CSGREDTEAFF. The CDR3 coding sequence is TGCAGTGGCAGGGAGGACACTGAAGCTTTCTTT.

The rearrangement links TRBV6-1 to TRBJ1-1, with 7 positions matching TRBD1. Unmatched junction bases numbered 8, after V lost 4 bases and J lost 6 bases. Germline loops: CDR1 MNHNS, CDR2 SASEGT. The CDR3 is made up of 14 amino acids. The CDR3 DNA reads TGTGCCAGCAGTGCGAGGGGGCTGAGTTCTGAAGCTTTCTTT. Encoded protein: CASSARGLSSEAFF.

CDR3 region: CASRGGWQETQYF. The CDR3 coding sequence is TGTGCCAGTAGGGGGGGGTGGCAAGAGACCCAGTACTTC. This chain uses TRBV19 with TRBJ2-5, with 7 nucleotides matching TRBD2. This CDR3 contains 13 residues. After removal of 6 bases from V and 2 bases from J, the junction contained 3 bases not matched to a gene. Germline CDR1 is LNHDA and CDR2 is SQIVND (reference sequence).

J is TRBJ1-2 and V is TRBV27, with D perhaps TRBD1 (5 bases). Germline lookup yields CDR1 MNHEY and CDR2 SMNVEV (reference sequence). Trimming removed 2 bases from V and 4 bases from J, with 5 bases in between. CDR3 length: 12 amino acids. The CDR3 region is CASSLQGYGYTF. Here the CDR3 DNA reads TGTGCCAGCAGTTTACAGGGCTATGGCTACACCTTC.

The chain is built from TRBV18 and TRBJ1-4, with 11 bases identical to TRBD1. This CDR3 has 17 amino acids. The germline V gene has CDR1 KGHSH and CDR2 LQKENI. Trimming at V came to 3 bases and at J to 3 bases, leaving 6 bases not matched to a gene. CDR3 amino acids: CASSPLGQGAANEKLFF. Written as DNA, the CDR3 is TGTGCCAGCTCACCCCTCGGACAGGGGGCCGCTAATGAAAAACTGTTTTTT.

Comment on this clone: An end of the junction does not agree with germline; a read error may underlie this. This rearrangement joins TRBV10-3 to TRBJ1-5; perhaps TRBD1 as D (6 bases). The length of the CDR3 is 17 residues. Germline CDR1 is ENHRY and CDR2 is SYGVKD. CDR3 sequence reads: CASSKETGKYSNQPQHF. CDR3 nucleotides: TGTGCCAGCAGTAAAGAGACAGGCAAATATAGCAATCAGCCCCAGCATTTT.

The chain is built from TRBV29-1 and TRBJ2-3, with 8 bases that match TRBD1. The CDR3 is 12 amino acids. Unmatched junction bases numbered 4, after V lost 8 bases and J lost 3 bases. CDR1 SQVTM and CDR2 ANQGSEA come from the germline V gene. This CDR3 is CSYTGGTDTQYF. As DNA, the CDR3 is TGCAGCTATACAGGGGGGACAGATACGCAGTATTTT.

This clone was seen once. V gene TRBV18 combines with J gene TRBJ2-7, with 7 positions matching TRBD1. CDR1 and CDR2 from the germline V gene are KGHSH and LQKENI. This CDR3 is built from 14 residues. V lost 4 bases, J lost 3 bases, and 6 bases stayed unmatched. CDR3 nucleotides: TGTGCCAGCTCACAAACACAGGGGTACTACGAGCAGTACTTC. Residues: CASSQTQGYYEQYF.

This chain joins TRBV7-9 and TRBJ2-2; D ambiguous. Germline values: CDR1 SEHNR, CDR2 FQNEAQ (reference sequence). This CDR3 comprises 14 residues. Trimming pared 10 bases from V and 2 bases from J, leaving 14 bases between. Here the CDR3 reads CATDGGANTGELFF. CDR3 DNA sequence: TGTGCCACCGACGGCGGCGCAAACACCGGGGAGCTGTTTTTT. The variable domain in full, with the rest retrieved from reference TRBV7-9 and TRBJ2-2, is DTGVSQNPRHKITKRGQNVTFRCDPISEHNRLYWYRQTLGQGPEFLTYFQNEAQLEKSRLLSDRFSAERPKGSFSTLEIQRTEQGDSAMYLCATDGGANTGELFFGEGSRLTVL.

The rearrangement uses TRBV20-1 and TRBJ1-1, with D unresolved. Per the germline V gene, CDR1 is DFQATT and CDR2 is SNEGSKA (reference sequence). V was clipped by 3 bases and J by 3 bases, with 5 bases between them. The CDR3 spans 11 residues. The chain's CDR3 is CSASPDTEAFF. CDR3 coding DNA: TGCAGTGCTAGTCCGGACACTGAAGCTTTCTTT.

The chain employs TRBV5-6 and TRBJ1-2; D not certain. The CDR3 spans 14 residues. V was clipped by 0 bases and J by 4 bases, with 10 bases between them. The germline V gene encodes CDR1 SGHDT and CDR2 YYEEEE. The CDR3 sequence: CASSLANRPYGYTF. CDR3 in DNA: TGTGCCAGCAGCTTGGCTAACCGACCCTATGGCTACACCTTC.

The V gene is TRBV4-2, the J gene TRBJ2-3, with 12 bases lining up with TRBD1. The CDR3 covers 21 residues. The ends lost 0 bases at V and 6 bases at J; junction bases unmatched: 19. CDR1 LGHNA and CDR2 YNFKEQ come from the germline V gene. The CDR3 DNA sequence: TGTGCCAGCAGCCAAGATCTGGCCGGGACAGGGGGCTTCTATCTCCGCGATACGCAGTATTTT. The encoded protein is CASSQDLAGTGGFYLRDTQYF.

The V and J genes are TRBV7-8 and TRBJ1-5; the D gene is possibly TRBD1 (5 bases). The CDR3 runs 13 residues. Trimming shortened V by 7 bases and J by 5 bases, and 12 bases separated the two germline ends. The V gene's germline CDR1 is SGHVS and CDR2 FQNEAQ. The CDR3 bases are TGTGCCAGCAACGACAGCGGTGATCAGCCCCAGCATTTT. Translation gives CASNDSGDQPQHF. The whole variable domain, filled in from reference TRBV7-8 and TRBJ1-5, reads GAGVSQSPRYKVAKRGQDVALRCDPISGHVSLFWYQQALGQGPEFLTYFQNEAQLDKSGLPSDRFFAERPEGSVSTLKIQRTQQEDSAVYLCASNDSGDQPQHFGDGTRLSIL.

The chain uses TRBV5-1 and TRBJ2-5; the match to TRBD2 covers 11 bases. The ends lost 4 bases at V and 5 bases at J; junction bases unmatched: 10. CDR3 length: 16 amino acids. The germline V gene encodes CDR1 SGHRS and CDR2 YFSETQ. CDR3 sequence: CASSRSGGERFETQYF. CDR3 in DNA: TGCGCCAGCAGCCGTAGCGGGGGGGAGCGGTTTGAGACCCAGTACTTC.